A single sample gave rise to the 23 T cell receptor beta chains below, sequenced in a study of cytomegalovirus exposure and HLA in healthy donors. A multiplex PCR was run with 60 Vbeta primers and 13 Jbeta primers. The repertoire was sequenced with immunoSEQ multiplex PCR; TCRdb's copy has only in-frame clones and lacks some. This sample has about 270,000 clones; about nine tenths occur once, and the top ten carry about 4%. Sequenced material: PBMCs. These receptors all come from a man in his forties in good health and CMV-seropositive.

The J gene is TRBJ2-7, the V gene TRBV4-3; 12 bases are shared with TRBD2. The CDR3 runs 17 residues. CDR1 and CDR2 from the germline V gene are LGHNA and YSLEER. J gave up 0 bases and V 0 bases, and 3 bases lay outside the gene matches. CDR3 amino acids: CASSQEPSGRGSYEQYF. The DNA for the CDR3 is TGCGCCAGCAGCCAAGAGCCTAGCGGGAGGGGCTCCTACGAGCAGTACTTC.

The gene calls are TRBV6-1 and TRBJ1-1; TRBD1 agrees at 7 bases. J was trimmed by 5 bases and V by 3 bases; bases with no gene match: 6. This CDR3 has 14 amino acids. CDR1 MNHNS and CDR2 SASEGT come from the germline V gene. CDR3 amino acids: CASSDLDRNTEAFF. In DNA, the CDR3 is TGTGCCAGCAGTGACCTGGACAGGAATACTGAAGCTTTCTTT.

The CDR3 loop reads CASGTSYEQYF. The CDR3, as DNA: TGTGCCAGCGGTACTTCCTACGAGCAGTACTTC. This chain connects TRBV18 to TRBJ2-7; D call uncertain. This CDR3 spans 11 amino acids. Germline CDR1 reads KGHSH; CDR2 reads LQKENI. V shed 8 bases and J shed 1 base, with 6 bases lying between them.

The J gene is TRBJ1-5, the V gene TRBV29-1, with TRBD1 matching over 11 bases. The ends lost 6 bases at V and 0 bases at J; junction bases unmatched: 7. This CDR3 region has 16 residues. CDR1 and CDR2 (germline): SQVTM, ANQGSEA. CDR3 residues: CSVGDRGLYSNQPQHF. CDR3 bases: TGCAGCGTGGGGGACAGGGGGTTATATAGCAATCAGCCCCAGCATTTT.

The chain joins TRBV28 to TRBJ1-2, with a possible D match to TRBD1 (5 bases). The germline CDR1 and CDR2 sequences are MDHEN and SYDVKM. This CDR3 region has 12 residues. Trimming removed 2 bases from V and 6 bases from J, with 7 bases in between. This chain's CDR3 is CASSLQGNGYTF. For the CDR3, the DNA is TGTGCCAGCAGTTTACAGGGCAATGGCTACACCTTC.

The chain couples TRBV5-4 to TRBJ2-7; 8 bases fit TRBD2. The J segment lost 2 bases and the V segment lost 0 bases, leaving 4 bases of the junction unmatched. Germline CDR1 reads SGHNT; CDR2 reads YYREEE (reference sequence). This CDR3 contains 15 residues. The CDR3 bases are TGTGCCAGCAGCTTGGAAGCGGGAGAGACCTACGAGCAGTACTTC. It is translated as CASSLEAGETYEQYF. The full variable domain, its missing parts supplied by reference TRBV5-4 and TRBJ2-7, is ETGVTQSPTHLIKTRGQQVTLRCSSQSGHNTVSWYQQALGQGPQFIFQYYREEENGRGNFPPRFSGLQFPNYSSELNVNALELDDSALYLCASSLEAGETYEQYFGPGTRLTVT.

The chain joins TRBV7-9 to TRBJ1-1, with 8 nucleotides matching TRBD1. Germline lookup yields CDR1 SEHNR and CDR2 FQNEAQ (reference sequence). The CDR3 spans 17 residues. Unmatched junction bases numbered 16, after V lost 5 bases and J lost 5 bases. The CDR3 loop is CASSGQGQVGEGTEAFF. The CDR3, as DNA: TGTGCCAGCAGCGGCCAGGGACAGGTCGGAGAAGGGACTGAAGCTTTCTTT.

This chain links TRBV7-3 with TRBJ2-3; 9 nucleotides match TRBD2. The V gene's germline CDR1 is SGHTA and CDR2 FQGTGA. The CDR3 is 18 residues long. V shed 4 bases, J shed 2 bases, and the junction held 13 bases outside the gene matches. CDR3 bases: TGTGCCAGCAGCTCCGTGTTCACCGGGACTAGCCCCACAGATACGCAGTATTTT. Its translation: CASSSVFTGTSPTDTQYF. Complete variable domain (other parts from reference TRBV7-3 and TRBJ2-3): GAGVSQTPSNKVTEKGKYVELRCDPISGHTALYWYRQSLGQGPEFLIYFQGTGAADDSGLPNDRFFAVRPEGSVSTLKIQRTERGDSAVYLCASSSVFTGTSPTDTQYFGPGTRLTVL.

The genes are TRBV4-1 and TRBJ2-2; possible D gene TRBD2, 5 bases. Trimming removed 0 bases from V and 6 bases from J, with 11 bases in between. Germline CDR1 and CDR2: MGHRA and YSYEKL. This CDR3 is 15 amino acids long. The CDR3, as DNA: TGCGCCAGCAGCCAAGAGGCTAGCTACGCCGGGGAGCTGTTTTTT. Protein: CASSQEASYAGELFF.

The V and J genes are TRBV5-3 and TRBJ2-7, with 9 bases that match TRBD1. TRBV5-3 has ORF status, its function being uncertain. V shed 4 bases and J 4 bases; nucleotides not matched to a gene: 12. This CDR3 has 16 amino acids. CDR3 amino acids: CARSAFPGTGQYEQYF. CDR3 nucleotide sequence: TGTGCCAGAAGCGCCTTCCCGGGGACAGGGCAGTACGAGCAGTACTTC.

The chain employs TRBV5-1 and TRBJ2-5; 9 nucleotides align to TRBD1. V shed 0 bases and J 0 bases; nucleotides not matched to a gene: 6. CDR1 is SGHRS, CDR2 YFSETQ, per germline. The CDR3 contains 17 residues. The CDR3 region is CASSLAPGTGYQETQYF. The CDR3 DNA reads TGCGCCAGCAGCTTGGCGCCCGGGACAGGGTACCAAGAGACCCAGTACTTC.

The CDR3 sequence: CASSQERGGDTGELFF. The CDR3 bases are TGCGCCAGCAGCCAAGAGAGAGGGGGGGACACCGGGGAGCTGTTTTTT. The gene calls are TRBV4-1 and TRBJ2-2; D perhaps matches TRBD2 (7 bases). Looked up from germline, CDR1 is MGHRA and CDR2 is YSYEKL. The CDR3 sequence is 16 residues long. Trimming took 0 bases from V and 3 from J, leaving 11 bases between them.

The V call is TRBV19, the J call TRBJ1-1; possible D gene TRBD1, 5 bases. CDR1 is LNHDA and CDR2 is SQIVND in the germline V gene (reference sequence). Trimming took off 3 bases at V and 4 bases at J, with 15 bases between the two ends. CDR3 length: 15 residues. CDR3 in amino acids: CASSMRRGRGTEAFF. CDR3 DNA: TGTGCCAGTAGTATGAGGCGGGGCCGGGGCACTGAAGCTTTCTTT.

V gene TRBV28 combines with J gene TRBJ2-5, with a possible D match to TRBD1 (5 bases). Germline CDR1 reads MDHEN; CDR2 reads SYDVKM. Trimming stripped 3 bases from V and 5 bases from J, with 10 bases between. The length of the CDR3 is 13 residues. CDR3 DNA: TGTGCCAGCAGTTTGGCAGGGTGGGAGACCCAGTACTTC. This encodes CASSLAGWETQYF.

Note on this clone: The germline gene is not matched at one end of the junction; a read error may be the cause. The chain links TRBV20-1 to TRBJ2-3; possibly TRBD2 for D (7 bases). The CDR3 totals 11 residues. CDR1 is DFQATT and CDR2 is SNEGSKA in the germline V gene (reference sequence). CDR3 DNA: TGCAGTGCTAGAGCCGGGACAAACGGGGGGTTT. It codes for CSARAGTNGGF.

This clone appeared a single time. V and J are TRBV18 and TRBJ1-1; 9 bases are shared with TRBD1. From germline, CDR1 is KGHSH and CDR2 LQKENI. This CDR3 is 14 amino acids long. V dropped 4 bases and J dropped 7; count of bases not matched to a gene: 7. CDR3 DNA: TGTGCCAGCTCACTCGCGACGGGACAGGGTGAAGCTTTCTTT. Translation gives CASSLATGQGEAFF.

The chain carries TRBV7-9 and TRBJ2-7, with 10 bases lining up with TRBD2. This CDR3 comprises 15 residues. Germline V gene sequence: CDR1 SEHNR, CDR2 FQNEAQ (reference sequence). The V and J ends lost 4 bases and 1 base, in that order; junction bases with no gene match: 4. CDR3 sequence (DNA): TGTGCCAGCAGCTCCGGACTAGCGGCGTCCTACGAGCAGTACTTC. Protein product: CASSSGLAASYEQYF.

This clone was picked up a small number of times. This rearrangement joins TRBV7-3 to TRBJ2-3, with 7 nucleotides matching TRBD2. The CDR3 contains 13 residues. Germline V gives CDR1 SGHTA, CDR2 FQGTGA. Germline trimming cut 5 bases from V and 2 bases from J; bases unmatched to any gene: 1. CDR3 in DNA: TGTGCCAGCAGCCGGGACTACACAGATACGCAGTATTTT. It codes for CASSRDYTDTQYF.

The chain recombines TRBV11-1 with TRBJ1-5; 7 bases are a match to TRBD1. Germline values: CDR1 SGHAT, CDR2 FQDESV (reference sequence). The CDR3 is made up of 15 amino acids. V gave up 1 base and J gave up 4 bases; unmatched junction bases: 4. The CDR3 loop reads CASSLGQGLNQPQHF. The CDR3 nucleotides read TGTGCCAGCAGCTTAGGACAGGGACTTAATCAGCCCCAGCATTTT.

This clone was seen only once. The chain has TRBV19 and TRBJ1-5; the D gene is possibly TRBD1 (5 bases). Deletions cut 4 bases from V and 6 bases from J, with 19 bases between. CDR3 length equals 16 residues. Germline V gene lookup returns CDR1 LNHDA and CDR2 SQIVND (reference sequence). The CDR3 nucleotides are TGTGCCAGTAGTACCATGGGTTCGGGGCGGGGTCAGCCCCAGCATTTT. It is translated as CASSTMGSGRGQPQHF. The whole variable domain, remainder taken from reference TRBV19 and TRBJ1-5, is DGGITQSPKYLFRKEGQNVTLSCEQNLNHDAMYWYRQDPGQGLRLIYYSQIVNDFQKGDIAEGYSVSREKKESFPLTVTSAQKNPTAFYLCASSTMGSGRGQPQHFGDGTRLSIL.

In nucleotides, the CDR3 is TGTGCCAGCTCACCACCGGAGGGACTAGCGGGAGGTGTCAATGAGCAGTTCTTC. This translates into CASSPPEGLAGGVNEQFF. V usage is TRBV18 and J usage is TRBJ2-1; 15 bases are shared with TRBD2. Germline V CDR1 and CDR2: KGHSH, LQKENI. The CDR3 length is 18 residues. Trimming cost V 0 bases and J 6 bases; bases outside gene matches: 6.

This rearrangement joins TRBV12-5 to TRBJ2-7; 9 nucleotides line up with TRBD2. The germline V gene has CDR1 LGHNT and CDR2 FRNRAP. The CDR3 is 13 amino acids. J was trimmed by 8 bases and V by 4 bases; bases with no gene match: 6. CDR3 bases: TGTGCTAGTGGTTCTGGCGGGAGGGCAAAGCAGTACTTC. Its protein is CASGSGGRAKQYF.

The rearrangement joins TRBV19 to TRBJ2-6; 8 nucleotides align to TRBD1. The germline V gene encodes CDR1 LNHDA and CDR2 SQIVND (reference sequence). The J segment lost 2 bases and the V segment lost 5 bases, leaving 8 bases of the junction unmatched. CDR3 length: 17 residues. The CDR3 reads CASSRTGLSPGANVLTF. The CDR3 nucleotides read TGTGCCAGTAGTCGGACAGGGCTAAGTCCTGGGGCCAACGTCCTGACTTTC.